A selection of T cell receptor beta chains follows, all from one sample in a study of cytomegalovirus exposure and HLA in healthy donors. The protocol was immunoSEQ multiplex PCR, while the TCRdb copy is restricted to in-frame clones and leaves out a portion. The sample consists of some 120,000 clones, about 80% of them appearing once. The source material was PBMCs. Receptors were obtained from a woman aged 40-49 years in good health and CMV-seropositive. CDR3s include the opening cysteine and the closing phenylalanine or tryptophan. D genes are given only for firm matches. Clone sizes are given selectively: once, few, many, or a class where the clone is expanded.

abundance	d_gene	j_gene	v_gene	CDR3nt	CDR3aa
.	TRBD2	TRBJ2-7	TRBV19	TGTGCCAGTAGTCTGACTAGCGACTACGAGCAGTACTTC	CASSLTSDYEQYF
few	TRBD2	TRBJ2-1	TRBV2	TGTGCCAGCAGTGAAGAGAGCGGGAGATTGGGCAATGAGCAGTTCTTC	CASSEESGRLGNEQFF
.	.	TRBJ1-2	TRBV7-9	TGTGCCAGCAGCACTACGAACTATGGCTACACCTTC	CASSTTNYGYTF
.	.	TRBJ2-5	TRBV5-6	TGTGCCAGCAGCTTGTTGGGAACGGGAGTAGAGACCCAGTACTTC	CASSLLGTGVETQYF
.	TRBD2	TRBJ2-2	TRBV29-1	TGCAGCGTTGAGTGGCTAGCGGGAGGTGGTACCGGGGAGCTGTTTTTT	CSVEWLAGGGTGELFF
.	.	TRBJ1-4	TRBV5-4	TGTGCCAGCAGCTTACGGTTTAATGAAAAACTGTTTTTT	CASSLRFNEKLFF
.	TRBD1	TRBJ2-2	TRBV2	TGTGCCAGCAGTTTGACAGGGGTGCCGAACGGGGAGCTGTTTTTT	CASSLTGVPNGELFF
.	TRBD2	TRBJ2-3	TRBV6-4	TGTGCCAAGGGACTAGCGGGAGGGAACGATACGCAGTATTTT	CAKGLAGGNDTQYF
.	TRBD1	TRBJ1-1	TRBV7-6	TGTGCCAGCAGCCCAGGGACAGGGGGAGAAGCTTTCTTT	CASSPGTGGEAFF
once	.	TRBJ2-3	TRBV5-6	TGTGCCAGCAGGAGGTCTGGAGATACGCAGTATTTT	CASRRSGDTQYF
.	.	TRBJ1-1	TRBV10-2	TGCGCCAGCAGTACCCAAACCGGGGTTGACACTGAAGCTTTCTTT	CASSTQTGVDTEAFF
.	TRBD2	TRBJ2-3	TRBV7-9	TGTGCCAGCACCCCTGGGGGGGGGACAGATACGCAGTATTTT	CASTPGGGTDTQYF
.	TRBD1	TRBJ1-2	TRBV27	TGTGCCAGCTGGACAGGGGCATATGGCTACACCTTC	CASWTGAYGYTF
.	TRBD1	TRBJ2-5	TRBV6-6	TGTGCCAGTTCGGACAGGGGTGAGACCCAGTACTTC	CASSDRGETQYF
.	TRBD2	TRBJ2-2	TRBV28	TGTGCCAAAATTCATAGCGGGCGGACCGGGGAGCTGTTTTTT	CAKIHSGRTGELFF
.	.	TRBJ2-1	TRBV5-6	TGTGCCAGCAGCTTGGCCCCGGAGGAATACAATGAGCAGTTCTTC	CASSLAPEEYNEQFF
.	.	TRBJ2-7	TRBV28	TGTGCCAGCAGTCCCACCCTTGAGGACTCCTACGAGCAGTACTTC	CASSPTLEDSYEQYF
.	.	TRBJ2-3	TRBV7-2	TGTGCCAGCAGCTCCCTGGGGCGGAGCACAGATACGCAGTATTTT	CASSSLGRSTDTQYF
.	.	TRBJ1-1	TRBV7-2	TGTGCCAGCAGCTCGGACAGTTTAACTTTCTTT	CASSSDSLTFF
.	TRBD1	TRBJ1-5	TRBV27	TGTGCCAGCAGTTTATCGGGACAGGGTCGGCCCCAGCATTTT	CASSLSGQGRPQHF
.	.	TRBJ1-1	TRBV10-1	TGCGCCAGCAGTGGTGGGCGCAGTGAAGCTTTCTTT	CASSGGRSEAFF
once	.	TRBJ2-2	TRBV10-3	TGTGCCATCAGTAGGGACTCCACCCTCCCCGGGGAGCTGTTTTTT	CAISRDSTLPGELFF
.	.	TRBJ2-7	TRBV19	TGTGCCAGTAGTACAGGGGGGAGTACGTACTTC	CASSTGGSTYF